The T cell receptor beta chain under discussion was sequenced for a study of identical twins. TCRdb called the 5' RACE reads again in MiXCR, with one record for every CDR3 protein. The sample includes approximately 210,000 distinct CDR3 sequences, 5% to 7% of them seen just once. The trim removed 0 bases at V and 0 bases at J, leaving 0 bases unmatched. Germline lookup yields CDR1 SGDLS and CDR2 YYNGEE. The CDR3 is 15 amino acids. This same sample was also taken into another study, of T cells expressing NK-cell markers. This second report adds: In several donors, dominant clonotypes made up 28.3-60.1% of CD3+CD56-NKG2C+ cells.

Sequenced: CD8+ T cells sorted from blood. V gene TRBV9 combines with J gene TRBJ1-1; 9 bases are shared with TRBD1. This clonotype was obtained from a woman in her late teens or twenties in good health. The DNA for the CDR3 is TGTGCCAGCAGCGTAGGGACAGGGGTGAACACTGAAGCTTTCTTT. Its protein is CASSVGTGVNTEAFF.